The 27 T cell receptor beta chains presented below share a single source sample, sequenced in a study of monozygotic twins with cystic fibrosis. Sequencing was performed with immunoSEQ multiplex PCR; in TCRdb, only in-frame clones are kept and a portion is missing. The table has about 35,000 clones, around 65% seen once; the top ten hold roughly 0.72%. The sequenced sample was blood. These TCRs come from a girl aged 5 to 17 with cystic fibrosis.

The gene calls are TRBV4-2 and TRBJ1-5; the D is unclear. V was cut by 4 bases and J by 1 base, with 8 bases left in between. Germline V gene sequence: CDR1 LGHNA, CDR2 YNFKEQ. This CDR3 is 14 amino acids long. The CDR3 here is CASSRLESNQPQHF. The CDR3 nucleotides are TGTGCCAGCAGCCGATTAGAGAGCAATCAGCCCCAGCATTTT.

V gene TRBV5-1 combines with J gene TRBJ1-4; 11 bases align to TRBD1. CDR1 SGHRS and CDR2 YFSETQ come from the germline V gene. The CDR3 runs to 15 residues. The V gene end was trimmed by 4 bases and the J gene end by 4 bases; junction bases not matched to a gene: 3. CDR3 nucleotides: TGCGCCAGCAGCCTGGGACAGGGGGGTAATGAAAAACTGTTTTTT. Translating gives CASSLGQGGNEKLFF.

The V gene is TRBV19, the J gene TRBJ2-1, with 10 nucleotides matching TRBD2. This CDR3 spans 15 amino acids. V lost 5 bases to trimming and J lost 6 bases; unmatched junction nucleotides: 7. CDR1 is LNHDA and CDR2 is SQIVND in the germline V gene (reference sequence). DNA of the CDR3: TGTGCCAGTAGTTCCCGGACTAGCGGCGTCAATGAGCAGTTCTTC. This sequence encodes CASSSRTSGVNEQFF. The full variable domain, completed using reference TRBV19 and TRBJ2-1, is DGGITQSPKYLFRKEGQNVTLSCEQNLNHDAMYWYRQDPGQGLRLIYYSQIVNDFQKGDIAEGYSVSREKKESFPLTVTSAQKNPTAFYLCASSSRTSGVNEQFFGPGTRLTVL.

This chain links TRBV2 with TRBJ2-3; D gene unclear. Trimming stripped 8 bases from V and 5 bases from J, with 14 bases between. In germline, CDR1 is SNHLY, CDR2 FYNNEI. This CDR3 is built from 13 residues. Here the CDR3 reads CASRLITGDTQYF. The CDR3 DNA sequence: TGTGCCAGCCGACTCATAACCGGAGATACGCAGTATTTT.

The V gene is TRBV10-3, the J gene TRBJ2-5, with 7 nucleotides matching TRBD1. Trimming removed 6 bases from V and 3 bases from J; junction bases left unmatched: 4. The CDR3 spans 13 residues. Germline values: CDR1 ENHRY, CDR2 SYGVKD. The CDR3 loop is CAISPTGEETQYF. DNA of the CDR3: TGTGCCATCAGCCCAACAGGGGAAGAGACCCAGTACTTC.

In this sample, this clone turned up once. The chain uses TRBV30 and TRBJ2-1; 10 nucleotides agree with TRBD1. The ends lost 5 bases at V and 5 bases at J; junction bases unmatched: 0. The CDR3 is 12 amino acids. Per the germline V gene, CDR1 is GTSNPN and CDR2 is SVGIG (reference sequence). The CDR3 DNA is TGTGCCTGGGACAGGGGGCACAATGAGCAGTTCTTC. It encodes CAWDRGHNEQFF.

This chain joins TRBV11-2 and TRBJ2-1; unclear D gene. This CDR3 spans 11 amino acids. The ends were cut back, 1 base at V and 7 bases at J, with 2 bases in the middle. Germline V gene data show CDR1 as SGHAT and CDR2 as FQNNGV. The CDR3 sequence is CASSLGNEQFF. The CDR3 region has the DNA TGTGCCAGCAGCTTAGGGAATGAGCAGTTCTTC.

The CDR3 region is CASSDGGTEAFF. In DNA, the CDR3 is TGTGCCAGCAGCGATGGGGGGACTGAAGCTTTCTTT. The chain uses TRBV7-9 and TRBJ1-1; D is perhaps TRBD1 (5 bases). The germline V and J ends were trimmed by 5 bases and 5 bases, with 9 bases remaining between them. The CDR3 is 12 residues long. Germline V gives CDR1 SEHNR, CDR2 FQNEAQ (reference sequence).

This clone was counted between two and nine times. V gene TRBV19 combines with J gene TRBJ1-2, with D unresolved. In germline, CDR1 is LNHDA, CDR2 SQIVND (reference sequence). Trimming pared 3 bases from V and 6 bases from J, leaving 17 bases between. The CDR3 is 15 amino acids. CDR3: CASSIRQGRGNGYTF. The CDR3 DNA is TGTGCCAGTAGTATTAGGCAAGGTCGTGGGAATGGCTACACCTTC.

The chain links TRBV7-2 to TRBJ2-1, with TRBD1 matching 9 bases. V was clipped by 5 bases and J by 6 bases; unmatched bases: 5. CDR3 size: 14 residues. Per the germline V gene, CDR1 is SGHTA and CDR2 is FQGNSA. CDR3 sequence (DNA): TGTGCCAGCAGCCCTCGACAGGGGGGCAATGAGCAGTTCTTC. Protein: CASSPRQGGNEQFF.

This clone has only a few counts. The J gene is TRBJ1-1, the V gene TRBV30; no clear D. The CDR3 runs 13 residues. Germline CDR1 reads GTSNPN; CDR2 reads SVGIG (reference sequence). V shed 0 bases and J shed 0 bases, with 5 bases lying between them. CDR3 sequence: CAWSVGLNTEAFF. In DNA form, the CDR3 reads TGTGCCTGGAGTGTTGGCCTGAACACTGAAGCTTTCTTT.

As DNA, the CDR3 is TGTGCCAGTAGTATATCCCAGGGGGTCCGGCAGCCCCAGCATTTT. As protein: CASSISQGVRQPQHF. The chain recombines TRBV19 with TRBJ1-5; TRBD1 agrees at 7 bases. Germline V gene data show CDR1 as LNHDA and CDR2 as SQIVND (reference sequence). The CDR3 extends over 15 amino acids. The J segment lost 7 bases and the V segment lost 2 bases, leaving 8 bases of the junction unmatched.

The V gene is TRBV30, the J gene TRBJ1-3; D gene uncertain. CDR1 and CDR2 (germline): GTSNPN, SVGIG (reference sequence). Trimming cost V 3 bases and J 0 bases, with 18 bases left between them. This CDR3 contains 17 residues. CDR3 sequence reads: CAWSPPVPGASGNTIYF. CDR3 nucleotide sequence: TGTGCCTGGAGCCCGCCCGTTCCAGGTGCCTCTGGAAACACCATATATTTT.

The chain joins TRBV9 to TRBJ2-1, with 7 bases fitting TRBD2. Germline V lookup: CDR1 SGDLS, CDR2 YYNGEE. Trimming took 4 bases from V and 8 from J; bases not matched to a gene: 18. This CDR3 has 17 amino acids. CDR3 region: CASSPRLGAGVNYEQFF. The CDR3 bases are TGTGCCAGCAGCCCACGTCTTGGGGCGGGAGTTAACTATGAGCAGTTCTTC. The full variable domain, its missing parts supplied by reference TRBV9 and TRBJ2-1, is DSGVTQTPKHLITATGQRVTLRCSPRSGDLSVYWYQQSLDQGLQFLIQYYNGEERAKGNILERFSAQQFPDLHSELNLSSLELGDSALYFCASSPRLGAGVNYEQFFGPGTRLTVL.

The gene calls are TRBV19 and TRBJ1-3, with D hard to call. V was shortened by 9 bases and J by 6 bases, with 15 bases between the two germline ends. The CDR3 has 13 residues. CDR1 and CDR2 (germline): LNHDA, SQIVND (reference sequence). The CDR3 region is CASSGFFTNTIYF. DNA for the CDR3: TGTGCCAGCTCCGGGTTTTTTACAAACACCATATATTTT.

A few counts support this clone. The chain is built from TRBV7-6 and TRBJ2-3, with TRBD2 matching 7 bases. The CDR3 contains 15 residues. The germline gives CDR1 SGHVS, CDR2 FNYEAQ. V dropped 6 bases and J dropped 1; count of bases not matched to a gene: 7. CDR3 region: CASSTGGTGTDTQYF. The CDR3 DNA is TGTGCCAGCAGTACCGGGGGGACCGGCACAGATACGCAGTATTTT.

The rearrangement uses TRBV4-3 and TRBJ2-1, with 11 bases identical to TRBD2. This CDR3 has 16 amino acids. Germline values: CDR1 LGHNA, CDR2 YSLEER. The trim removed 0 bases at V and 7 bases at J, leaving 5 bases unmatched. CDR3 bases: TGCGCCAGCAGCCAAGAAAGGGGACTAGCGGCTAATGAGCAGTTCTTC. Translating gives CASSQERGLAANEQFF.

CDR3 amino acids: CAWESPVAKNIQYF. CDR3 coding DNA: TGTGCCTGGGAGTCCCCAGTAGCCAAAAACATTCAGTACTTC. The chain recombines TRBV30 with TRBJ2-4; no clear D. The CDR3 extends over 14 amino acids. Trimming removed 5 bases from V and 0 bases from J, with 11 bases in between. Germline V gene data show CDR1 as GTSNPN and CDR2 as SVGIG (reference sequence).

This rearrangement joins TRBV18 to TRBJ2-7; D possibly uses TRBD1 or TRBD2 (7 bases each). CDR1 and CDR2 from the germline V gene are KGHSH and LQKENI. The CDR3 consists of 14 residues. The V gene lost 3 bases and the J gene lost 5 bases, with 14 bases spanning the gap. The CDR3 protein is CASSPGGTVNEQYF. In DNA form, the CDR3 reads TGTGCCAGCTCACCGGGGGGGACAGTGAACGAGCAGTACTTC.

The chain uses TRBV7-9 and TRBJ1-3; perhaps TRBD1 as D (5 bases). The CDR3 covers 19 residues. CDR1 is SEHNR and CDR2 is FQNEAQ in the germline V gene (reference sequence). The DNA of the CDR3 is TGTGGCTTAACCTCCCCTTATGGGACCAGACTTTTCTCTGGAAACACCATATATTTT. Its translation: CGLTSPYGTRLFSGNTIYF. The whole variable domain, remainder taken from reference TRBV7-9 and TRBJ1-3, is DTGVSQNPRHKITKRGQNVTFRCDPISEHNRLYWYRQTLGQGPEFLTYFQNEAQLEKSRLLSDRFSAERPKGSFSTLEIQRTEQGDSAMYLCGLTSPYGTRLFSGNTIYFGEGSWLTVV.

The chain is built from TRBV5-1 and TRBJ2-1, with 11 nucleotides matching TRBD2. J gave up 4 bases and V 4 bases, and 4 bases lay outside the gene matches. Germline V gene data show CDR1 as SGHRS and CDR2 as YFSETQ. This CDR3 region has 15 residues. The CDR3, as DNA: TGCGCCAGCAGCATACTAGCGGGAGTATACAATGAGCAGTTCTTC. Protein: CASSILAGVYNEQFF.

A few counts support this clone. The chain uses TRBV29-1 and TRBJ1-2, with 8 nucleotides matching TRBD1. The V gene's germline CDR1 is SQVTM and CDR2 ANQGSEA. The CDR3 spans 13 residues. Unmatched junction bases numbered 7, after V lost 6 bases and J lost 4 bases. Here the CDR3 DNA reads TGCAGCGTCACGACAGGGGCTAGCTATGGCTACACCTTC. Amino acid sequence: CSVTTGASYGYTF.

V is TRBV18 and J is TRBJ2-7, with 7 bases that match TRBD1. Trimming removed 3 bases from V and 3 bases from J; junction bases left unmatched: 2. The CDR3 contains 13 residues. CDR1 and CDR2 (germline): KGHSH, LQKENI. The CDR3 loop is CASSPGQNYEQYF. The CDR3 region has the DNA TGTGCCAGCTCACCGGGACAGAACTACGAGCAGTACTTC. The variable domain in full, with the rest retrieved from reference TRBV18 and TRBJ2-7, is NAGVMQNPRHLVRRRGQEARLRCSPMKGHSHVYWYRQLPEEGLKFMVYLQKENIIDESGMPKERFSAEFPKEGPSILRIQQVVRGDSAAYFCASSPGQNYEQYFGPGTRLTVT.

This clone was detected a few times. This sequence joins TRBV28 and TRBJ1-2; tentatively, D is TRBD1 (5 bases). This CDR3 is 13 amino acids long. From germline, CDR1 is MDHEN and CDR2 SYDVKM. V was shortened by 5 bases and J by 3 bases, with 10 bases between the two germline ends. CDR3 loop: CASSPSGHYGYTF. The CDR3 region has the DNA TGTGCCAGCAGTCCGTCAGGGCACTATGGCTACACCTTC.

The V gene is TRBV4-1, the J gene TRBJ1-1, with 12 positions matching TRBD1. After removal of 5 bases from V and 11 bases from J, the junction contained 12 bases not matched to a gene. This CDR3 has 15 residues. Germline CDR1 is MGHRA and CDR2 is YSYEKL. The CDR3 protein is CASSSTGQGAIKAFF. For the CDR3, the DNA is TGCGCCAGCAGCTCCACGGGACAGGGGGCGATCAAGGCTTTCTTT.

The chain carries TRBV9 and TRBJ2-1; either TRBD1 or TRBD2 may fit D (6 bases each). Germline CDR1 is SGDLS and CDR2 is YYNGEE. The V end lost 3 bases, the J end lost 3 bases, and 13 bases lay between the germline ends. This CDR3 has 15 amino acids. CDR3 loop: CASSGGLAIYNEQFF. CDR3 DNA sequence: TGTGCCAGCAGCGGGGGGCTAGCGATCTACAATGAGCAGTTCTTC. The entire variable domain, with the rest obtained from reference TRBV9 and TRBJ2-1, is as follows: DSGVTQTPKHLITATGQRVTLRCSPRSGDLSVYWYQQSLDQGLQFLIQYYNGEERAKGNILERFSAQQFPDLHSELNLSSLELGDSALYFCASSGGLAIYNEQFFGPGTRLTVL.

The chain has TRBV27 and TRBJ1-2; 9 bases fit TRBD1. The CDR3 is 17 amino acids. Trimming at V came to 5 bases and at J to 4 bases, leaving 14 bases not matched to a gene. CDR1 and CDR2 from the germline V gene are MNHEY and SMNVEV (reference sequence). The CDR3 bases are TGTGCCAGCAGTCCGACGCCCCCGGGACAGGGTAGCTATGGCTACACCTTC. Protein sequence: CASSPTPPGQGSYGYTF.